This passage covers 13 T cell receptor beta chains from one sample sequenced in a study of cytomegalovirus exposure and HLA in healthy donors. Produced via immunoSEQ multiplex PCR; TCRdb's table is partial and in-frame only. This sample has a few hundred thousand clones, with around 86% found just once. Sequencing was performed on PBMCs. The receptor source for this set is a young woman in good health and CMV-seronegative.

V gene TRBV27 combines with J gene TRBJ2-7; 10 nucleotides align to TRBD1. Germline CDR1 MNHEY, CDR2 SMNVEV (reference sequence). V trimming: 5 bases; J trimming: 1 base; junction bases outside the gene matches: 14. This CDR3 is built from 18 residues. This chain's CDR3 is CASSPNSPRGQGSYEQYF. DNA of the CDR3: TGTGCCAGCAGTCCCAACTCCCCCCGGGGACAGGGGTCCTACGAGCAGTACTTC.

This sequence joins TRBV6-4 and TRBJ1-2; maybe TRBD1 (5 bases). This CDR3 is built from 13 residues. Trimming took off 5 bases at V and 4 bases at J, with 11 bases between the two ends. Germline-derived CDR1 and CDR2 are MRHNA and SNTAGT. The DNA for the CDR3 is TGTGCCAGCAGTCCCACCGGGGGCTATGGCTACACCTTC. Protein product: CASSPTGGYGYTF.

The chain is built from TRBV5-1 and TRBJ1-1, with TRBD1 as a possible D gene (6 bases). V gave up 3 bases and J gave up 1 base, with 16 bases separating them. The germline CDR1 and CDR2 sequences are SGHRS and YFSETQ. This CDR3 contains 16 residues. CDR3 loop: CASSSQPTGGNTEAFF. CDR3 DNA sequence: TGCGCCAGCAGCTCTCAGCCGACAGGAGGGAACACTGAAGCTTTCTTT.

The chain combines TRBV7-3 with TRBJ2-5; 8 bases align to TRBD1. Germline CDR1 reads SGHTA; CDR2 reads FQGTGA. The CDR3 loop spans 15 amino acids. With 2 bases clipped from V and 5 bases from J, the junction kept 7 bases outside the gene matches. The CDR3 sequence: CASSLSGGEWETQYF. DNA of the CDR3: TGTGCCAGCAGCTTATCAGGGGGCGAGTGGGAGACCCAGTACTTC.

This chain links TRBV18 with TRBJ1-4, with a tentative D call TRBD1 (6 bases). Trimming took off 6 bases at V and 8 bases at J, with 19 bases between the two ends. This CDR3 is 15 amino acids long. In germline, CDR1 is KGHSH, CDR2 LQKENI. This chain's CDR3 is CASSPQGPGMEKLFF. CDR3 DNA sequence: TGTGCCAGCTCGCCTCAGGGGCCGGGAATGGAAAAACTGTTTTTT.

The rearrangement uses TRBV7-2 and TRBJ2-1, with 7 nucleotides matching TRBD2. V lost 4 bases to trimming and J lost 7 bases; unmatched junction nucleotides: 7. Germline CDR1 is SGHTA and CDR2 is FQGNSA. This CDR3 is 14 amino acids long. DNA for the CDR3: TGTGCCAGCAGCTCAGCGGGGCCAGTTAATGAGCAGTTCTTC. It encodes CASSSAGPVNEQFF. Together with reference TRBV7-2 and TRBJ2-1, the CDR3 gives the full variable domain: GAGVSQSPSNKVTEKGKDVELRCDPISGHTALYWYRQSLGQGLEFLIYFQGNSAPDKSGLPSDRFSAERTGGSVSTLTIQRTQQEDSAVYLCASSSAGPVNEQFFGPGTRLTVL.

The chain carries TRBV7-2 and TRBJ2-3; TRBD2 is a possible D gene (5 bases). Germline lookup yields CDR1 SGHTA and CDR2 FQGNSA. The CDR3 sequence is 16 residues long. Trimming cost V 3 bases and J 1 base, with 14 bases left between them. The DNA for the CDR3 is TGTGCCAGCAGCTTGGGAGTGTTCCTTGGCACAGATACGCAGTATTTT. Translated: CASSLGVFLGTDTQYF.

This clone was recorded once. The J gene is TRBJ2-3, the V gene TRBV18; 11 positions match TRBD2. Germline lookup yields CDR1 KGHSH and CDR2 LQKENI. V shed 5 bases and J 6 bases; nucleotides not matched to a gene: 10. CDR3 length: 16 residues. The CDR3 DNA reads as TGTGCCAGCTCAAGAGGGACTAGCGGAGGGCGCGATACGCAGTATTTT. It specifies CASSRGTSGGRDTQYF.

This rearrangement joins TRBV6-5 to TRBJ2-7; D is perhaps TRBD2 (5 bases). Germline loops: CDR1 MNHEY, CDR2 SVGAGI. The CDR3 runs to 13 residues. V lost 0 bases to trimming and J lost 4 bases, with 7 bases between them. DNA of the CDR3: TGTGCCAGCAGTTACTCGGTAGCGTACGAGCAGTACTTC. Protein: CASSYSVAYEQYF.

This clone was recorded only once. This sequence joins TRBV11-2 and TRBJ2-4, with 9 nucleotides matching TRBD1. Germline V lookup: CDR1 SGHAT, CDR2 FQNNGV. Germline trimming cut 6 bases from V and 1 base from J; bases unmatched to any gene: 4. The CDR3 sequence is 15 residues long. The CDR3, as DNA: TGTGCCAGCAGACCCGGACAGGGGGCCAAAAACATTCAGTACTTC. This translates into CASRPGQGAKNIQYF. Combining the CDR3 with reference TRBV11-2 and TRBJ2-4 gives the whole variable domain EAGVAQSPRYKIIEKRQSVAFWCNPISGHATLYWYQQILGQGPKLLIQFQNNGVVDDSQLPKDRFSAERLKGVDSTLKIQPAKLEDSAVYLCASRPGQGAKNIQYFGAGTRLSVL.

This chain connects TRBV29-1 to TRBJ2-1, with TRBD2 identical over 7 bases. J lost 4 bases, V lost 4 bases, and 4 bases had no gene match. This CDR3 contains 13 residues. The germline CDR1 and CDR2 sequences are SQVTM and ANQGSEA. The CDR3 region is CSVAGGEYNEQFF. The CDR3 DNA follows: TGCAGCGTTGCGGGAGGCGAATACAATGAGCAGTTCTTC.

This chain links TRBV18 with TRBJ2-7; possibly TRBD2 for D (5 bases). This CDR3 spans 15 amino acids. Germline-derived CDR1 and CDR2 are KGHSH and LQKENI. The V gene lost 0 bases and the J gene lost 7 bases, with 16 bases spanning the gap. CDR3 bases: TGTGCCAGCTCACCACCGGTTTTCACCCGGGGTGAGCAGTACTTC. Protein product: CASSPPVFTRGEQYF.

The chain employs TRBV18 and TRBJ1-1, with 10 nucleotides matching TRBD1. V trimming: 3 bases; J trimming: 11 bases; junction bases outside the gene matches: 12. CDR3 length: 15 amino acids. Per germline, CDR1 KGHSH and CDR2 LQKENI. CDR3 bases: TGTGCCAGCTCACCGATGGGGACAGGGGAGCTGGGGGCTTTCTTT. Its translation is CASSPMGTGELGAFF.